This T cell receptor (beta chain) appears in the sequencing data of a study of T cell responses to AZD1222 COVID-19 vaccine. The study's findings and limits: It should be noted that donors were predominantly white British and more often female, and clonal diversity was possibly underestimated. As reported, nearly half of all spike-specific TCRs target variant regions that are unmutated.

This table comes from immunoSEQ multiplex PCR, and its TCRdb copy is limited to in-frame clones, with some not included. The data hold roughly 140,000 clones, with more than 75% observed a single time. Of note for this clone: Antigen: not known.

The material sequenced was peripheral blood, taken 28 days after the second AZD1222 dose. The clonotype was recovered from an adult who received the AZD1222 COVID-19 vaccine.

CDR3 bases: TGTGCCACACACCGGGGGACAGGGGACACCGGGGAGCTGTTTTTT. This gives the protein CATHRGTGDTGELFF. The chain links TRBV6-5 to TRBJ2-2, with 10 nucleotides matching TRBD1. CDR3 length: 15 amino acids. V gave up 10 bases and J gave up 3 bases; unmatched junction bases: 8. Germline V CDR1 and CDR2: MNHEY, SVGAGI.